These 14 T cell receptor beta chains came from one sample sequenced in a study of chemoradiotherapy in HPV16-positive cancers. The protocol was immunoSEQ multiplex PCR, while the TCRdb copy is restricted to in-frame clones and leaves out a portion. The table shows some 1,700 clones, with about two thirds occurring only once. Sequences were derived from tumor tissue, sampled from a patient who underwent chemoradiotherapy. These receptors were taken from a human donor with HPV-associated anogenital cancer.

The chain couples TRBV5-1 to TRBJ1-3, with a tentative D call TRBD1 (6 bases). V gave up 2 bases and J gave up 4 bases, with 19 bases separating them. The CDR3 has 17 residues. Germline lookup yields CDR1 SGHRS and CDR2 YFSETQ. The CDR3 DNA is TGCGCCAGCAGCTTTGGGGGGCTACTAGAGATGGGAAACACCATATATTTT. It specifies CASSFGGLLEMGNTIYF.

The gene calls are TRBV29-1 and TRBJ2-2; D is undetermined. The V end was cut by 6 bases, the J end by 4 bases, with 0 bases between. The CDR3 is made up of 9 amino acids. Germline CDR1 SQVTM, CDR2 ANQGSEA. CDR3 in amino acids: CSVTGELFF. The CDR3 DNA is TGCAGCGTCACCGGGGAGCTGTTTTTT.

The sample holds one count of this clone. This chain connects TRBV2 to TRBJ2-2; the D gene is possibly TRBD1 (6 bases). The V end lost 5 bases, the J end lost 7 bases, and 8 bases lay between the germline ends. Per germline, CDR1 SNHLY and CDR2 FYNNEI. The CDR3 is 12 residues long. CDR3 sequence reads: CASSNRDGELFF. In nucleotides, the CDR3 is TGTGCCAGCAGTAACAGGGACGGGGAGCTGTTTTTT.

The chain is built from TRBV4-1 and TRBJ1-4; 9 nucleotides agree with TRBD1. Germline CDR1 and CDR2: MGHRA and YSYEKL. The V and J ends lost 3 bases and 7 bases, in that order; junction bases with no gene match: 12. The CDR3 covers 17 residues. The CDR3 is CASSQGTGRVAGEKLFF. The CDR3 coding sequence is TGCGCCAGCAGCCAGGGGACAGGGAGGGTCGCAGGTGAAAAACTGTTTTTT.

This chain connects TRBV2 to TRBJ2-5; D gene unclear. The CDR3 extends over 11 amino acids. Germline CDR1 and CDR2: SNHLY and FYNNEI. The CDR3 region has the DNA TGTGTCATCTCTTTGCGCGAGACCCAGTACTTC. It codes for CVISLRETQYF.

The table lists this clone with a count of one. This chain connects TRBV5-1 to TRBJ1-1, with 8 nucleotides matching TRBD1. Germline V CDR1 and CDR2: SGHRS, YFSETQ. This CDR3 has 15 residues. Unmatched junction bases numbered 8, after V lost 2 bases and J lost 5 bases. The CDR3 nucleotides are TGCGCCAGCAGCTTCACCACAGGGGGTTTGACTGAAGCTTTCTTT. Protein sequence: CASSFTTGGLTEAFF. The full variable domain, completed using reference TRBV5-1 and TRBJ1-1, is KAGVTQTPRYLIKTRGQQVTLSCSPISGHRSVSWYQQTPGQGLQFLFEYFSETQRNKGNFPGRFSGRQFSNSRSEMNVSTLELGDSALYLCASSFTTGGLTEAFFGQGTRLTVV.

This rearrangement joins TRBV7-8 to TRBJ1-1; TRBD1 matches at 10 bases. CDR1 is SGHVS and CDR2 is FQNEAQ in the germline V gene. This CDR3 has 16 residues. V shed 5 bases and J 0 bases; nucleotides not matched to a gene: 6. CDR3 loop: CASSGWTGGLNTEAFF. Written as DNA, the CDR3 is TGTGCCAGCAGCGGATGGACAGGGGGGCTGAACACTGAAGCTTTCTTT.

The chain carries TRBV5-5 and TRBJ1-2; the D gene is possibly TRBD1 (6 bases). Germline CDR1 and CDR2: SGHKS and YYEKEE (reference sequence). V was trimmed by 2 bases and J by 4 bases, leaving 9 bases between them. The CDR3 has 13 amino acids. Written as DNA, the CDR3 is TGTGCCAGCAGCTTACAGGGCCCCTATGGCTACACCTTC. Its protein is CASSLQGPYGYTF. Looking up the rest from reference TRBV5-5 and TRBJ1-2 gives the full variable domain: DAGVTQSPTHLIKTRGQQVTLRCSPISGHKSVSWYQQVLGQGPQFIFQYYEKEERGRGNFPDRFSARQFPNYSSELNVNALLLGDSALYLCASSLQGPYGYTFGSGTRLTVV.

The chain is built from TRBV6-6 and TRBJ1-4; D ambiguous. The CDR3 length is 14 residues. V gave up 4 bases and J gave up 4 bases, with 10 bases separating them. Germline loops: CDR1 MNHNY, CDR2 SVGAGI (reference sequence). CDR3 sequence (DNA): TGTGCCAGCAGTTTATTGATTAATAATGAAAAACTGTTTTTT. The encoded protein is CASSLLINNEKLFF.

In its sample, this clone was seen once. The V and J genes are TRBV5-4 and TRBJ2-2; no definite D call. CDR3 length: 13 amino acids. Germline CDR1 SGHNT, CDR2 YYREEE (reference sequence). Between the trimmed V and J ends, which lost 2 bases and 7 bases, there was a span of 9 bases. CDR3: CASSLTLGGELFF. In DNA form, the CDR3 reads TGTGCCAGCAGCTTAACTCTGGGCGGGGAGCTGTTTTTT.

The chain links TRBV6-5 to TRBJ2-5; 8 nucleotides match TRBD2. Germline CDR1 and CDR2: MNHEY and SVGAGI. The CDR3 is 15 amino acids. After removal of 1 base from V and 4 bases from J, the junction contained 5 bases not matched to a gene. The CDR3 DNA is TGTGCCAGCAGTTACTGGCTAGCGGGTATAGAGACCCAGTACTTC. Translation: CASSYWLAGIETQYF.

The table lists this clone with a count of one. In DNA, the CDR3 is TGTGCCATCAGTGAGTCGGGAGGAGGGTACGAGACCGGGGAGCTGTTTTTT. It specifies CAISESGGGYETGELFF. The gene calls are TRBV10-3 and TRBJ2-2; D perhaps matches TRBD2 (6 bases). The CDR3 extends over 17 amino acids. V gave up 0 bases and J gave up 5 bases, with 16 bases separating them. Germline V lookup: CDR1 ENHRY, CDR2 SYGVKD.

CDR3 bases: TGTGCCTGGAGTATGCCGGGACAGGGGGCCTACGAGCAGTACTTC. Amino acid sequence: CAWSMPGQGAYEQYF. The chain links TRBV30 to TRBJ2-7, with 11 bases lining up with TRBD1. Unmatched junction bases numbered 5, after V lost 2 bases and J lost 2 bases. The CDR3 is made up of 15 amino acids. Germline loops: CDR1 GTSNPN, CDR2 SVGIG (reference sequence).

This clone was seen more than once but under ten times. The genes are TRBV6-5 and TRBJ1-2; unclear D gene. Germline CDR1 and CDR2: MNHEY and SVGAGI. The CDR3 consists of 13 residues. The V and J ends lost 0 bases and 10 bases respectively, with 12 bases between them. DNA of the CDR3: TGTGCCAGCAGTTACTCCTTCGGCCGAGCCTACACCTTC. It codes for CASSYSFGRAYTF.